This is a list of T cell receptor beta chains from one sample in a study of shared clonotypes between healthy human individuals. Here immunoSEQ multiplex PCR was the method, and the copy in TCRdb shows in-frame clones only, minus some. The repertoire includes around 330,000 clones, around two thirds of them detected once, and about a tenth sits in the top ten. The sample comprised memory CD4+ T cells sorted from blood. These receptors originate from a man aged 25-45 years in good health. CDR3s leave out the opening cysteine and the closing phenylalanine or tryptophan.

TRBJ2-3,TRBV5-4,ASSSDIGGSSTDTQY
TRBJ2-7,TRBV18,ASSPVTGRRSIDEQY
TRBJ2-4,TRBV7-9,ASSLTGYIQY
TRBJ2-1,TRBV7-9,ASSFKSTVEQF
TRBJ1-5,TRBV27,ASRSLQSNQPQH
TRBJ2-1,TRBV5-5,ASRGTSGHYNEQF
TRBJ2-2,TRBV4-2,ASSQDSGSNTGELF
TRBJ2-4,TRBV29-1,SVVRGAGNIQY
TRBJ1-5,TRBV5-5,ASSLGTGEQH
TRBJ1-4,TRBV7-2,ASSYNRGQLN
TRBJ2-2,TRBV10-3,AIGGPRWGELF
TRBJ2-5,TRBV2,ASSPGLYRQETQY
TRBJ2-7,TRBV5-5,ASSPSPAGGYEQY
TRBJ1-1,TRBV18,ASSPISGVEAF
TRBJ2-3,TRBV19,ASSIGGTEPLWVRATQY
TRBJ1-2,TRBV6-1,ASSEHRLVDGYT
TRBJ2-7,TRBV15,ATSKESGTGEF
TRBJ2-3,TRBV6-6,ASSYYTDTQY
TRBJ2-3,TRBV2,ASRYHTDTQY
TRBJ2-2,TRBV7-8,ASSLGTGLTGELF
TRBJ2-7,TRBV2,ASSRTGGTQY
TRBJ1-1,TRBV5-1,ASRLQGNTEAF
TRBJ1-5,TRBV19,ASRAGRNQPQH
TRBJ1-4,TRBV18,ASSPLRTNEKLF
TRBJ1-5,TRBV6-5,ASSPGTVNQPQH
TRBJ2-2,TRBV6-4,ASSLSANTGELF
TRBJ2-2,TRBV6-5,ASSYFPGNTGELF
TRBJ1-5,TRBV7-9,ASSLAGGSEQPQH
TRBJ2-3,TRBV19,ASSAFSGTTDTQY
TRBJ1-1,TRBV5-4,ASSQGGSNTEAF
TRBJ1-4,TRBV6-1,ASSEGRHEKLF
TRBJ2-3,TRBV20-1,SARAANTQY
TRBJ2-1,TRBV6-6,ASNKDRDYYNEQF